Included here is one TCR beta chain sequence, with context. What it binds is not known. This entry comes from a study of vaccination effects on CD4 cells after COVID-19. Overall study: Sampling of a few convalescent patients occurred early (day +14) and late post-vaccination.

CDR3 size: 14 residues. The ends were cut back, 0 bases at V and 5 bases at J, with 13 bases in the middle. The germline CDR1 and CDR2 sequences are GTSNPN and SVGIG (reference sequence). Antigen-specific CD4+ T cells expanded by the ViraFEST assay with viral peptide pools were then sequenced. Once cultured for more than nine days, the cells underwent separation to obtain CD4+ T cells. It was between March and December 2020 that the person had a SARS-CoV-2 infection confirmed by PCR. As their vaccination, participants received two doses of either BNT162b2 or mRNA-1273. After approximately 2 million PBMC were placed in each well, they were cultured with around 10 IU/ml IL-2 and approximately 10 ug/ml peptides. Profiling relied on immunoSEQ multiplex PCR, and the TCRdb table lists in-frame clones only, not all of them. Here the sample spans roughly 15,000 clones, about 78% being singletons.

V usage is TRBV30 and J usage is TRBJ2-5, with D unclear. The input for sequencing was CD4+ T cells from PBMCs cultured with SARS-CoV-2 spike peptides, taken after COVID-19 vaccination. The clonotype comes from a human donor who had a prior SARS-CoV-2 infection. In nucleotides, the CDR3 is TGTGCCTGGAGTGTACCCCCTAGTTTGGAGACCCAGTACTTC. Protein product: CAWSVPPSLETQYF.